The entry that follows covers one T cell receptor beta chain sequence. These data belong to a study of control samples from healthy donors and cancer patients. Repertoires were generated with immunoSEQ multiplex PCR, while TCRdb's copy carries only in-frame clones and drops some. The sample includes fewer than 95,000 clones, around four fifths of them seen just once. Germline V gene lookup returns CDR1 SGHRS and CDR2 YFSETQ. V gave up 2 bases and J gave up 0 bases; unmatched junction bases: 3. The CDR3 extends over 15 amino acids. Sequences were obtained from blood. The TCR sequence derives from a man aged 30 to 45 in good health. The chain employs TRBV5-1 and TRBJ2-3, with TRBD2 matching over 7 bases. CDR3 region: CASSFTSASTDTQYF. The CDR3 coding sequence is TGCGCCAGCAGCTTCACTAGCGCTAGCACAGATACGCAGTATTTT.